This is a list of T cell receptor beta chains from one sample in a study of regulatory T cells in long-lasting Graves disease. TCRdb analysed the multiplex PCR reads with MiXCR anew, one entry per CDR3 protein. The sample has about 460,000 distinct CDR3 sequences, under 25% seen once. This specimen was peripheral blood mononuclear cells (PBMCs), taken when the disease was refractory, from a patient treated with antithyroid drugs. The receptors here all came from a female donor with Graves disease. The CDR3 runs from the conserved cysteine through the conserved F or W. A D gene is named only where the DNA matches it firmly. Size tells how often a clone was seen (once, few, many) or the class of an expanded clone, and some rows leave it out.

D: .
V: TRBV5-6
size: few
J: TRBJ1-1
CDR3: CASSLWGAGNTEAFF
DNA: TGTGCCAGCAGCTTGTGGGGGGCAGGGAACACTGAAGCTTTCTTT

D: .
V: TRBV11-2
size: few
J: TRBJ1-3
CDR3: CASSPRWGNTIYF
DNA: TGTGCCAGCAGCCCACGGTGGGGGAACACCATATATTTT

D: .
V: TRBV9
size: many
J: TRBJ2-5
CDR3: CASSLGLGETQYF
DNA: TGTGCCAGCAGCTTAGGCTTAGGAGAGACCCAGTACTTC

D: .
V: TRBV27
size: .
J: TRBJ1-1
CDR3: CASSLSVAGNTEAFF
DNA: TGTGCCAGCAGTTTATCGGTGGCGGGGAACACTGAAGCTTTCTTT

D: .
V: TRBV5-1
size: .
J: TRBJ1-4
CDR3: CASRPTGPDEKLFF
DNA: TGCGCCAGCAGGCCGACGGGGCCTGATGAAAAACTGTTTTTT

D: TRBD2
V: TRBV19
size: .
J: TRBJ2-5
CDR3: CATHGGGEETQYF
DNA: TGTGCCACACACGGGGGGGGGGAAGAGACCCAGTACTTC

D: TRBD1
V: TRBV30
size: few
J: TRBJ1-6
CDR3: CAWSKTGEGPLHF
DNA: TGTGCCTGGAGTAAAACAGGGGAGGGCCCCCTCCACTTT

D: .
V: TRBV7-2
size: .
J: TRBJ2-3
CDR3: CASSLDQGGTDTQYF
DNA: TGTGCCAGCAGCTTAGACCAGGGTGGCACAGATACGCAGTATTTT

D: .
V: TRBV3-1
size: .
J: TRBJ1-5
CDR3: CASSQDEGLQPQHF
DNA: TGTGCCAGCAGCCAAGACGAGGGGCTCCAGCCCCAGCATTTT

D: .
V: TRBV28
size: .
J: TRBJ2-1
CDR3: CASSSYRPQGGEQFF
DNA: TGTGCCAGCAGTTCCTATCGGCCCCAAGGGGGTGAGCAGTTCTTC

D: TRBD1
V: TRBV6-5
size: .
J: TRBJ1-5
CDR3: CASSWGGQGWPQHF
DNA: TGTGCCAGCAGTTGGGGGGGACAGGGTTGGCCCCAGCATTTT

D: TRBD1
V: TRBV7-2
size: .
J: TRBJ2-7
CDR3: CASRLTTGIFSYEQYF
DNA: TGTGCCAGCAGATTAACGACAGGGATATTCTCCTACGAGCAGTACTTC

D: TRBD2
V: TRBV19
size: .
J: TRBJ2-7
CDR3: CASSYSAGGPHEQYF
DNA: TGTGCCAGTAGTTACTCCGCGGGAGGACCCCACGAGCAGTACTTC

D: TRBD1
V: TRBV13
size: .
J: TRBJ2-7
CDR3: CASSLRTGSSPTVQYF
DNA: TGTGCCAGCAGCCTACGGACAGGGTCTTCTCCTACGGTGCAGTACTTC

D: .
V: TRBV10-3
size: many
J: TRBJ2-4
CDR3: CAISESNTGRGSNIQYF
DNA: TGTGCCATCAGTGAGTCGAACACTGGACGGGGTTCAAACATTCAGTACTTC

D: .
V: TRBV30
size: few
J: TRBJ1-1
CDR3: CAWSPGDGAEAFF
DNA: TGTGCCTGGAGTCCCGGGGACGGGGCTGAAGCTTTCTTT

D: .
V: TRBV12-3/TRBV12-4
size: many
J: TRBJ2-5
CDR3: CASSPGTAGETQYF
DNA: TGTGCCAGCAGTCCCGGGACTGCCGGTGAGACCCAGTACTTC

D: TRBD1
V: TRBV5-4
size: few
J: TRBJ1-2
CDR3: CASSAPGDRATGYTF
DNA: TGTGCCAGCAGCGCTCCAGGGGACAGGGCGACTGGCTACACCTTC

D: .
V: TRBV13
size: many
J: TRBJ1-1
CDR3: CASSLRSNTEAFF
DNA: TGTGCCAGCAGCTTAAGATCAAACACTGAAGCTTTCTTT

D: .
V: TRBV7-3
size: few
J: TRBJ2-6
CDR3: CASSLGAASGANVLTF
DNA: TGTGCCAGCAGCTTAGGTGCGGCCTCTGGGGCCAACGTCCTGACTTTC

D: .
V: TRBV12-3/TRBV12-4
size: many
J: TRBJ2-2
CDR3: CAWHQGSNTGELFF
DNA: TGTGCGTGGCACCAGGGATCGAACACCGGGGAGCTGTTTTTT